This T cell receptor (beta chain) comes out of a study of T-cell reconstitution after alpha-beta-depleted transplantation in children. Study-level findings and limits: Expanded clones from the graft, numbering several hundred, reportedly supplied alpha-beta T cells about two months after transplant. The authors attributed T-cell counts and diversity one year after transplant mostly to newly produced T cells. High day-60 TCRbeta diversity in some patients came from surviving recipient T cells and thymic progenitors.

In its sample, this clonotype was seen once. What it recognizes is unknown. Without the conserved terminal phenylalanine or tryptophan, this CDR3 likely stems from a read error. The TCRbeta library incorporated unique molecular identifiers. Via MiXCR, TCRdb re-called the PCR reads, giving one row per CDR3 protein. This sample carries about 98,000 distinct CDR3 sequences, roughly a quarter of them seen once, and the ten largest clones take about 22%. The sample in question was PBMCs, obtained before TCRalphabeta/CD19-depleted stem cell transplant. This receptor was obtained from a boy younger than 10 with acute lymphoblastic leukemia, due to receive a stem cell transplant.

CDR3 loop: CASSARGVYVSTDTQYY. CDR3 sequence (DNA): TGTGCCAGCAGCGCCAGGGGGGTATATGTTTCCACAGATACGCAGTATTAT. The chain employs TRBV9 and TRBJ2-3, with a possible D match to TRBD1 (7 bases). The CDR3 runs 17 residues. V shed 3 bases and J shed 2 bases, with 19 bases lying between them. Germline CDR1 SGDLS, CDR2 YYNGEE.